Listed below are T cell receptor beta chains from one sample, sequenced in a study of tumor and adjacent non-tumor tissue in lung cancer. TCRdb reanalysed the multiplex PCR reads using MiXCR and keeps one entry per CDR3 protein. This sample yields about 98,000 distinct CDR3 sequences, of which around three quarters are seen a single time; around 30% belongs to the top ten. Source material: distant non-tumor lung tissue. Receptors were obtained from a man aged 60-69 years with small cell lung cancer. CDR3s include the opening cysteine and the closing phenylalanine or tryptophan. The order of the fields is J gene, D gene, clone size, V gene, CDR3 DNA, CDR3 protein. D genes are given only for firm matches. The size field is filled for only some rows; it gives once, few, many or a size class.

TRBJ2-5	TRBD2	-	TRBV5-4	TGTGCTATCGGGTTAGCGGGAGTCCGAGAGACCCAGTACTTC	CAIGLAGVRETQYF
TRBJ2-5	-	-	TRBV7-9	TGTGCCAGGAGCTACTCCACAGGGTTCGAGATCCAAAACTTC	CARSYSTGFEIQNF
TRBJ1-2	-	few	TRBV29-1	TGCAACGTTGACGGGGCCGATGGCTACATCTTC	CNVDGADGYIF
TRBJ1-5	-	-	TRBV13	TGTGCCAGCAGTTATAGCAATCAGTCCCAGCATTTT	CASSYSNQSQHF
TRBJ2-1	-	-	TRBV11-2	TGTAACAGCAGCTCCGTGCTCAACAATGAGCAGTTCTTC	CNSSSVLNNEQFF
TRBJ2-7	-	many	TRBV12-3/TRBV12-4	TGTGCCAGCAGTTTTAAGCGCTTGAACTACGAGCAGTACTTC	CASSFKRLNYEQYF
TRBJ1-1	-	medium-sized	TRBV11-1	TGTGCCAGCAGCTTAGGCAGGGGAACCACTGAAGCTTTCTTT	CASSLGRGTTEAFF
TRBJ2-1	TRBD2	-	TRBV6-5	TGTGCCAGGAGTTACTCGACCTGGAGACTAGCGGACAATGAGCAGTTCTTC	CARSYSTWRLADNEQFF
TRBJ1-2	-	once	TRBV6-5	TGTACCAGCAGTTCGGGCCCCCTCAGAGACTATGGCTACACCTTC	CTSSSGPLRDYGYTF
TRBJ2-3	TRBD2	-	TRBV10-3	TGTGCCATAGACCGGCGGGGGTCTAGCAGAGATACGCAGTATTTT	CAIDRRGSSRDTQYF
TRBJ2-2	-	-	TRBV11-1	TGTGCCATCAGCTTAGGACAGCAGCGACTACCCGGGGAGCTGTTTTTT	CAISLGQQRLPGELFF
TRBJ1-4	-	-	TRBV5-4	TGTGCCAGAAGCCCCGGGGGACAAACTAATGAAAAACTGTCTTTT	CARSPGGQTNEKLSF
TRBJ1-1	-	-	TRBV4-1	TGCGCCAGCAGCCAAGTTCCCTGGCGCGGCACTGAAGCTTTCTTT	CASSQVPWRGTEAFF
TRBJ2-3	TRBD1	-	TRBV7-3	TGTGCCAGCGGCTCCCGACAGGGTATAGGAGATACACAGTATTTT	CASGSRQGIGDTQYF
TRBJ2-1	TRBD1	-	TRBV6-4	TGTACCAGCAGTGAAGGGACAGGGGGTCATGAGCAGTTCTTC	CTSSEGTGGHEQFF
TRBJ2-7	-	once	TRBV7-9	TGTGCCAGCGGCTCCTTAGACAGTTACGAGCATTACTTC	CASGSLDSYEHYF
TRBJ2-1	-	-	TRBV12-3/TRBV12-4	TGTGCCAGCAATTTAAGTTTTAGCTCCTACAGTGAGCTGTTCTTC	CASNLSFSSYSELFF
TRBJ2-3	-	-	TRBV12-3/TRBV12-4	TGTGCCATCAGTCCCCCCCAAGGGACTGGTGGAGATACGCAATATTTT	CAISPPQGTGGDTQYF
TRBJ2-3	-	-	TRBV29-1	TGCAGGGTCAGCGGGGATACGCAGTATTTT	CRVSGDTQYF
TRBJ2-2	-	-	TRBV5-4	TGTGCCAACAGTTCCAGACTAACGAACACCGGGGAGCTGTTTTTT	CANSSRLTNTGELFF
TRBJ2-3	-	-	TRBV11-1	TGCGCCAGCAGCTTAGGAGTGGGATCTAGCACAGATAGGCAGTATTTT	CASSLGVGSSTDRQYF
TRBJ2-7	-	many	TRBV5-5	TGTGCCAGCAGCCCATTACGGGGGATCTCCTACGAGCAGCACTTC	CASSPLRGISYEQHF
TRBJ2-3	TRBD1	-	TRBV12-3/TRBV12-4	TGTGTCAACAGTCAGGACAGGGGTACGCAGTATTTT	CVNSQDRGTQYF
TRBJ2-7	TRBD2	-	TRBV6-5	TGTGCCAGCAGATATTTGACTAGCCCCTACGAGCAGTGCTTC	CASRYLTSPYEQCF
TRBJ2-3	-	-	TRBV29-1	TGCAGCGTTGGCCGGGGTTGGGGGCTAGCGGAAGTAGCAGATACGCAGAATTTC	CSVGRGWGLAEVADTQNF
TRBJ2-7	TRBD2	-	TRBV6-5	TGTGCCAGCAGTAACTCGAGCGGGGACTACGAGCGGTACTTC	CASSNSSGDYERYF
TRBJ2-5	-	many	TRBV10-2	TGCGCCAGCAGCGGGGCGGATCAAGAGACCCAGTACTTC	CASSGADQETQYF
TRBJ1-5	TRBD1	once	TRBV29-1	TGCAGCATTGGAGGGACAGGGAACCAGCTCCAGCATTTT	CSIGGTGNQLQHF
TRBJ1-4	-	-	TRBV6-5	TGTGCCAGCACCAACAAGAATTCAGCAACTAATGGAGAACTGTTTTTT	CASTNKNSATNGELFF
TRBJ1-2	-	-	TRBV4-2	TGTGCCTGTAGCCAAGGTCCCTATGGCTACACCTTC	CACSQGPYGYTF
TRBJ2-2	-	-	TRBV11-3	TGTACCAGCAGCTTAACCACAGGAGTGGTCACCGGGGAGCTGTTTTTT	CTSSLTTGVVTGELFF
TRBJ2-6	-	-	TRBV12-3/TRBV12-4	TGTGCCAACAGTTCCGATAACAGGGACTCTGGGGCCAACCTCCTGACTTTC	CANSSDNRDSGANLLTF
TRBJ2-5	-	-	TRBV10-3	TGTGCCATCAGTGAATCGAAGCTCGGAAAAGATGCCCAGTACTTC	CAISESKLGKDAQYF
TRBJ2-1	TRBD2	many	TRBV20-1	TGCAGTGGACTGCTAGCGGGAGGACTATACAATGAGCAGTTCTTC	CSGLLAGGLYNEQFF
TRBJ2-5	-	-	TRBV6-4	TGTGCCAGCATGTTCGGGGGCGATGAGACCAAGTACTTC	CASMFGGDETKYF
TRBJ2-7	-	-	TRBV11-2	TGTACCAGCAGTTTAGAAATAGGAGGGTACGAGCAGTACTTC	CTSSLEIGGYEQYF
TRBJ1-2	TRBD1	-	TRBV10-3	TGTGCCAACAGTGAAACGGACAGGGAGCTGGGCTACACCTTC	CANSETDRELGYTF
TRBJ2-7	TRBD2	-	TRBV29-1	TGCAGCGCGACGTTAGCGGGTAGCTCCTACAAGCAGTACTTC	CSATLAGSSYKQYF